Shown below are 25 T cell receptor beta chains from a single sample sequenced in a study of T cells in narcolepsy. Here immunoSEQ multiplex PCR was the method, and the copy in TCRdb shows in-frame clones only, minus some. Among about 30,000 clones, around 79% were seen once, and the ten largest hold 1.1%. The specimen sequenced was CD45RA- memory CD4+ T cells from PBMCs. All receptors come from a human donor with narcolepsy.

The CDR3 loop is CASADPPLYEQYF. CDR3 nucleotide sequence: TGTGCCAGTGCGGACCCCCCCCTCTACGAGCAGTACTTC. The rearrangement links TRBV19 to TRBJ2-7, with D unclear. The CDR3 is 13 residues long. Trimming took off 8 bases at V and 3 bases at J, with 14 bases between the two ends. The germline V gene encodes CDR1 LNHDA and CDR2 SQIVND (reference sequence).

The chain joins TRBV5-1 to TRBJ2-3; D is unclear. There are 14 residues in the CDR3. Trimming removed 3 bases at V and 2 bases at J, with 10 bases between. Looked up from germline, CDR1 is SGHRS and CDR2 is YFSETQ. The CDR3 reads CASSSDASTDTQYF. CDR3 DNA: TGCGCCAGCAGCTCTGACGCTTCCACAGATACGCAGTATTTT.

The gene calls are TRBV28 and TRBJ1-1; 7 bases align to TRBD1. Trimming at V came to 8 bases and at J to 13 bases, leaving 10 bases not matched to a gene. The CDR3 spans 11 residues. The germline V gene has CDR1 MDHEN and CDR2 SYDVKM. As DNA, the CDR3 is TGTGCCAGCGGGACAGTAGAGATTGTTTTCTTT. This translates into CASGTVEIVFF. Looking up the rest from reference TRBV28 and TRBJ1-1 gives the full variable domain: DVKVTQSSRYLVKRTGEKVFLECVQDMDHENMFWYRQDPGLGLRLIYFSYDVKMKEKGDIPEGYSVSREKKERFSLILESASTNQTSMYLCASGTVEIVFFGQGTRLTVV.

This clone was seen a handful of times. The V call is TRBV2, the J call TRBJ1-1; D is possibly TRBD1 (6 bases). Looked up from germline, CDR1 is SNHLY and CDR2 is FYNNEI. The CDR3 is 14 amino acids. The ends were cut back, 7 bases at V and 1 base at J, with 13 bases in the middle. The CDR3 coding sequence is TGTGCCAGCACGAAGAGGGGGGGGAACACTGAAGCTTTCTTT. Protein product: CASTKRGGNTEAFF.

The chain uses TRBV4-2 and TRBJ2-7; weak D call: TRBD2 (6 bases). CDR3 length: 15 residues. With 0 bases removed from V and 6 bases from J, the gap between germline ends came to 15 bases. Germline assignment: CDR1 LGHNA and CDR2 YNFKEQ. In DNA form, the CDR3 reads TGTGCCAGCAGCCAAGATAAACTAGCAGTCAGCGAGCAGTACTTC. Its protein product is CASSQDKLAVSEQYF.

This clone was counted between two and nine times. The genes are TRBV6-1 and TRBJ1-5; D gene ambiguous. From germline, CDR1 is MNHNS and CDR2 SASEGT. Trimming stripped 2 bases from V and 7 bases from J, with 9 bases between. CDR3 length: 13 residues. The CDR3 DNA follows: TGTGCCAGCAGTGAAAGTTGGGGACAGCCCCAGCATTTT. This encodes CASSESWGQPQHF.

This clone is a singleton in its sample. The V call is TRBV5-1, the J call TRBJ2-5; TRBD2 aligns across 8 bases. J lost 5 bases, V lost 5 bases, and 11 bases had no gene match. Germline assignment: CDR1 SGHRS and CDR2 YFSETQ. The CDR3 runs to 15 residues. The CDR3 reads CASRPSTGGGETQYF. The CDR3 coding sequence is TGCGCCAGCAGGCCCTCGACAGGCGGGGGGGAGACCCAGTACTTC.

This clone was seen once. The rearrangement uses TRBV18 and TRBJ2-1, with TRBD1 matching over 9 bases. Germline assignment: CDR1 KGHSH and CDR2 LQKENI. The junction had 10 bases not matched to a gene; V was cut back by 1 base and J by 6 bases. CDR3 length equals 17 residues. The CDR3: CASSPLGTGKYSNEQFF. CDR3 nucleotide sequence: TGTGCCAGCTCACCACTGGGGACAGGGAAGTACTCCAATGAGCAGTTCTTC.

This chain joins TRBV6-1 and TRBJ2-2, with 7 bases matching TRBD1. This CDR3 region has 15 residues. V gave up 6 bases and J gave up 4 bases; unmatched junction bases: 8. Germline V gives CDR1 MNHNS, CDR2 SASEGT. DNA of the CDR3: TGTGCCAGCAGACAGGGACAGAAAAGCACCGGGGAGCTGTTTTTT. This translates into CASRQGQKSTGELFF.

This clone was counted between two and nine times. V and J are TRBV28 and TRBJ2-3; the D is unclear. The germline V gene encodes CDR1 MDHEN and CDR2 SYDVKM. The CDR3 totals 13 residues. Trimming took 7 bases from V and 0 from J, leaving 8 bases between them. CDR3 loop: CASKGPSTDTQYF. The CDR3, as DNA: TGTGCCAGCAAGGGCCCTAGCACAGATACGCAGTATTTT.

The chain recombines TRBV5-5 with TRBJ1-1; D unresolved. This CDR3 is built from 12 residues. CDR1 is SGHKS and CDR2 is YYEKEE in the germline V gene (reference sequence). Trimming shortened V by 1 base and J by 7 bases, and 8 bases separated the two germline ends. The CDR3 DNA reads as TGTGCCAGCAGCTTGAGTGTGGGTGAAGCTTTCTTT. This codes for CASSLSVGEAFF.

The V call is TRBV10-3, the J call TRBJ2-2; 8 bases match TRBD1. This CDR3 contains 15 residues. The trim removed 7 bases at V and 2 bases at J, leaving 6 bases unmatched. Germline CDR1 is ENHRY and CDR2 is SYGVKD. The CDR3 bases are TGTGCCATCACCAAGGACAGGGAAAACACCGGGGAGCTGTTTTTT. This codes for CAITKDRENTGELFF.

There are a few counts of this clone. The rearrangement uses TRBV7-2 and TRBJ2-5; 7 bases agree with TRBD2. The germline V gene encodes CDR1 SGHTA and CDR2 FQGNSA. The CDR3 consists of 16 residues. Germline trimming cut 5 bases from V and 5 bases from J; bases unmatched to any gene: 14. CDR3 sequence (DNA): TGTGCCAGCAGCGTGGTTGGGGGGGGAACCGTCGAGACCCAGTACTTC. Translated: CASSVVGGGTVETQYF. The full variable domain, completed using reference TRBV7-2 and TRBJ2-5, is GAGVSQSPSNKVTEKGKDVELRCDPISGHTALYWYRQSLGQGLEFLIYFQGNSAPDKSGLPSDRFSAERTGGSVSTLTIQRTQQEDSAVYLCASSVVGGGTVETQYFGPGTRLLVL.

In this sample, this clone turned up a few times. The V and J genes are TRBV4-1 and TRBJ2-7; D might be TRBD2 (5 bases). The CDR3 extends over 16 amino acids. CDR1 is MGHRA, CDR2 YSYEKL, per germline. V was shortened by 1 base and J by 7 bases, with 20 bases between the two germline ends. CDR3 nucleotides: TGCGCCAGCAGCCAAGGTACTCCGGGATCACCGGGTGAGCAGTACTTC. It yields the protein CASSQGTPGSPGEQYF.

The V gene is TRBV5-8, the J gene TRBJ2-1, with 12 bases that match TRBD2. The CDR3 has 15 residues. The trim removed 0 bases at V and 7 bases at J, leaving 2 bases unmatched. Germline CDR1 SGHTS, CDR2 YDEGEE. CDR3 bases: TGTGCCAGCAGCTTGGGGACTAGCGGGACGAATGAGCAGTTCTTC. This encodes CASSLGTSGTNEQFF.

The rearrangement joins TRBV6-6 to TRBJ2-5; D not resolved. Germline loops: CDR1 MNHNY, CDR2 SVGAGI (reference sequence). This CDR3 has 13 residues. Deletions cut 9 bases from V and 2 bases from J, with 13 bases between. The CDR3 here is CARPQGKQETQYF. CDR3 nucleotide sequence: TGTGCCAGACCACAAGGAAAACAAGAGACCCAGTACTTC.

The chain joins TRBV6-1 to TRBJ1-2; D is unclear. V lost 0 bases and J 6 bases, leaving 8 bases between the germline ends. The CDR3 covers 13 residues. Germline V gene sequence: CDR1 MNHNS, CDR2 SASEGT. The CDR3 DNA is TGTGCCAGCAGTGAAGCGATGAGGAATGGCTACACCTTC. Translated, it gives CASSEAMRNGYTF.

This chain links TRBV10-3 with TRBJ2-3; the match to TRBD2 covers 8 bases. This CDR3 spans 16 amino acids. The V gene end was trimmed by 0 bases and the J gene end by 2 bases; junction bases not matched to a gene: 4. Germline assignment: CDR1 ENHRY and CDR2 SYGVKD. The CDR3 region has the DNA TGTGCCATCAGTGAGTCGGCGGGAGGTCCCACAGATACGCAGTATTTT. Translation: CAISESAGGPTDTQYF.

The chain uses TRBV5-1 and TRBJ2-5; D may be TRBD2 (5 bases). With 0 bases removed from V and 5 bases from J, the gap between germline ends came to 11 bases. The CDR3 runs 14 residues. Germline lookup yields CDR1 SGHRS and CDR2 YFSETQ. CDR3 coding DNA: TGCGCCAGCAGCTTGGCCTCGGGGATGGAGACCCAGTACTTC. The encoded protein is CASSLASGMETQYF.

The CDR3, as DNA: TGTGCCAGCAGCTTAGGTCAGGGAGTAGGAGGCTACACCTTC. Its translation: CASSLGQGVGGYTF. The chain links TRBV7-9 to TRBJ1-2, with D perhaps TRBD1 (5 bases). Germline loops: CDR1 SEHNR, CDR2 FQNEAQ (reference sequence). The length of the CDR3 is 14 residues. Trimming left V 1 base short and J 8 bases short, with 14 bases between.

The V gene is TRBV15, the J gene TRBJ1-2; no clear D. V lost 0 bases and J 8 bases, leaving 10 bases between the germline ends. The CDR3 covers 13 residues. CDR1 is LNHNV, CDR2 YYDKDF, per germline (reference sequence). The CDR3 DNA reads as TGTGCCACCAGCAGAGATCCGGACCGGGGCTACACCTTC. Translation: CATSRDPDRGYTF.

The chain joins TRBV6-6 to TRBJ2-7; tentatively, D is TRBD1 (6 bases). V lost 0 bases to trimming and J lost 7 bases, with 13 bases between them. The CDR3 contains 14 residues. The germline V gene encodes CDR1 MNHNY and CDR2 SVGAGI (reference sequence). In DNA form, the CDR3 reads TGTGCCAGCAGTTACTCACAGGGTTCCGAGGAGCAGTACTTC. Translated, it gives CASSYSQGSEEQYF.

In this sample, this clone turned up a few times. The chain combines TRBV7-9 with TRBJ2-3, with D possibly matching TRBD1 (6 bases). V was shortened by 5 bases and J by 2 bases, with 8 bases between the two germline ends. CDR1 is SEHNR and CDR2 is FQNEAQ in the germline V gene (reference sequence). This CDR3 comprises 13 residues. This CDR3 is CASSRDITDTQYF. The CDR3 nucleotides are TGTGCCAGCAGCCGGGACATCACAGATACGCAGTATTTT.

The chain couples TRBV14 to TRBJ1-3; TRBD1 aligns across 7 bases. Per germline, CDR1 SGHDN and CDR2 FVKESK. The CDR3 extends over 15 amino acids. V trimming: 5 bases; J trimming: 2 bases; junction bases outside the gene matches: 6. CDR3 sequence: CASSRRGPTGNTIYF. Here the CDR3 DNA reads TGTGCCAGCAGCAGAAGGGGGCCGACTGGAAACACCATATATTTT.

This clone was recorded only once. This sequence joins TRBV6-1 and TRBJ1-5; TRBD1 might be the D (6 bases). Trimming shortened V by 5 bases and J by 1 base, and 21 bases separated the two germline ends. Germline V lookup: CDR1 MNHNS, CDR2 SASEGT. The CDR3 is made up of 18 amino acids. Here the CDR3 reads CASSQVTRGGASNQPQHF. In DNA form, the CDR3 reads TGTGCCAGCAGTCAAGTTACGCGGGGGGGCGCGAGCAATCAGCCCCAGCATTTT.